This T cell receptor beta chain was sequenced for a study of OX40 agonist ivuxolimab in advanced cancers. Study as a whole: Of the participants, around 39% had some prior anti-PD-1, anti-PD-L1 or anti-CTLA-4 therapy, which was allowed. Among those treated, three patients had partial responses, one with hepatocellular carcinoma and two with cutaneous melanoma. Findings and limits, study-wide: Compared with others, partial responders at 0.1-3.0 mg/kg displayed clonal expansion among the lowest. More expanded clones were seen, on average, in CD8+ T cells than in CD4+.

Generated by immunoSEQ multiplex PCR, the TCRdb table keeps only in-frame clones and is missing some. The sample includes more than 45,000 clones, approximately 81% of them seen just once. Germline V CDR1 and CDR2: KGHSH, LQKENI. The CDR3 covers 13 residues. Trimming cost V 6 bases and J 5 bases, with 13 bases left between them. Note on this clone: Its matching antigen is unknown.

The rearrangement links TRBV18 to TRBJ1-1, with no clear D. The origin of this receptor is an adult with an advanced solid tumor such as melanoma, head and neck, liver or kidney cancer. The sequencing here drew on CD4+ or CD8+ T cells sorted from blood, taken in a trial of the OX40 agonist ivuxolimab. The CDR3 region is CASSPDMGTEAFF. The CDR3 DNA is TGTGCCAGCTCCCCTGACATGGGGACTGAAGCTTTCTTT.